This TCR beta chain was captured by sequencing in a study of beta chain features in type 1 diabetes. Sequenced material consisted of expressed TCRB transcripts (all of the isolated RNA was reverse transcribed). TCRdb keeps only in-frame clones here, not all; method: immunoSEQ multiplex PCR. The sample has more than 350,000 clones, approximately 10% seen once. Details on this clone: Its specificity is unknown.

Study-level findings and limits: In the patient group, naive, central memory and Treg TCRB repertoires seemed more alike than in the healthy donor group. Shortening that was moderate but significant affected the TCRB CDR3s of Type 1 diabetes patients in all four CD4+ subsets.

The CDR3 covers 11 residues. V dropped 8 bases and J dropped 0 bases, with 5 bases sitting between them. Germline assignment: CDR1 MDHEN and CDR2 SYDVKM. The chain employs TRBV28 and TRBJ2-7; D call uncertain. The specimen was naive CD4+ T cells from blood. The origin of this receptor is a woman younger than 30 in good health. The CDR3 DNA reads TGTGCCAGCGGGTCCTCCTACGAGCAGTACGTC. Translating gives CASGSSYEQYV.